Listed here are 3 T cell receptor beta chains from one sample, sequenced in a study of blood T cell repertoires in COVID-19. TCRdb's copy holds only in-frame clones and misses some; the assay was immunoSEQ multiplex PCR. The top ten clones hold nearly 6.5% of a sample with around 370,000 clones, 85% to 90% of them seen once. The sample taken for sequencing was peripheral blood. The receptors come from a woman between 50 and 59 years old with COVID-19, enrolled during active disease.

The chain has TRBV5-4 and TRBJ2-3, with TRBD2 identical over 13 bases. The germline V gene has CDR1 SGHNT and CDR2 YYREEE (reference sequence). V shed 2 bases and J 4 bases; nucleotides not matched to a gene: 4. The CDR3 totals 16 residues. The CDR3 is CASSFRLAGGADTQYF. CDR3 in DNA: TGTGCCAGCAGCTTCAGACTAGCGGGAGGAGCAGATACGCAGTATTTT.

The CDR3 nucleotides read TGTGCCACCAGCCCGGGGGTGGTTAAAAAACTGTTTTTT. It is translated as CATSPGVVKKLFF. This rearrangement joins TRBV15 to TRBJ1-4, with TRBD1 as a possible D gene (5 bases). The CDR3 extends over 13 amino acids. CDR1 and CDR2 from the germline V gene are LNHNV and YYDKDF (reference sequence). Trimming left V 5 bases short and J 9 bases short, with 13 bases between.

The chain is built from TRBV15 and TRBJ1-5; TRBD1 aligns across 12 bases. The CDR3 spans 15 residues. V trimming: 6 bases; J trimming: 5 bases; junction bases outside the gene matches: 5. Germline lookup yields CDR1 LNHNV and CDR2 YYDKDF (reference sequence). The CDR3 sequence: CATRPGQGAYQPQHF. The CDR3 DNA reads TGTGCCACCAGACCGGGACAGGGGGCTTATCAGCCCCAGCATTTT.